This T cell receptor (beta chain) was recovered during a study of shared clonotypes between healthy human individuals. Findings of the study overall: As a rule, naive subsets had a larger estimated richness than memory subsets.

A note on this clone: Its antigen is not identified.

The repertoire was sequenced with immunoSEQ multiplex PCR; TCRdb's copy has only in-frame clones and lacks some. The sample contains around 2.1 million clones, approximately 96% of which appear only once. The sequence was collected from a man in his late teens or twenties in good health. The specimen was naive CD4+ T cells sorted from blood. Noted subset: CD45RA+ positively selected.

The CDR3 DNA follows: TGTGCCAGCAGCCCCACCGGGACAGGGTATATGGATGGGTTCGAGCAGTACTTC. Amino acid sequence: CASSPTGTGYMDGFEQYF. The chain uses TRBV28 and TRBJ2-7; 9 bases align to TRBD1. This CDR3 is built from 18 residues. Germline CDR1 is MDHEN and CDR2 is SYDVKM. V was clipped by 6 bases and J by 6 bases; unmatched bases: 21. The variable domain in full, completed from reference TRBV28 and TRBJ2-7, reads DVKVTQSSRYLVKRTGEKVFLECVQDMDHENMFWYRQDPGLGLRLIYFSYDVKMKEKGDIPEGYSVSREKKERFSLILESASTNQTSMYLCASSPTGTGYMDGFEQYFGPGTRLTVT.